This T cell receptor (beta chain) was observed in a study of cytomegalovirus exposure and HLA in healthy donors. The donors were part of the validation cohort, which consisted of more than 90 subjects and was separate from the first cohort of 666 subjects. This CDR3 is built from 18 residues. Germline V gives CDR1 SGHVS, CDR2 FNYEAQ. Unmatched junction bases numbered 15, after V lost 2 bases and J lost 5 bases. Of note for this clone: Its antigen is undetermined.

The study, taken as a whole, reports: Cytomegalovirus-associated TCR beta chains were listed, numbering 164.

Some clones are missing from TCRdb's copy, which holds only in-frame ones; the method was immunoSEQ multiplex PCR. The sample lists roughly 90,000 clones; around 85% were seen once. The sequenced sample was PBMCs. The clonotype was recovered from a man aged 18 to 30 in good health and CMV-seropositive. V and J are TRBV7-6 and TRBJ2-1; the match to TRBD2 covers 7 bases. The CDR3 bases are TGTGCCAGCAGCTTAAGTATCTATCCGGGAGGCTCGAACAATGAGCAGTTCTTC. It yields the protein CASSLSIYPGGSNNEQFF.